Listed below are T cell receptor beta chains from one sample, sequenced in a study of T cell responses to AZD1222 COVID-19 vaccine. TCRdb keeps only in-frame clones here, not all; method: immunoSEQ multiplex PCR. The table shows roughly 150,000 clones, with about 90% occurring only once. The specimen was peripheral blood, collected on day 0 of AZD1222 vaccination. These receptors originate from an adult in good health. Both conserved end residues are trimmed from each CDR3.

ASISPRTSGKETQY | 14 | TRBV2
ASRGGRVNTEAF | 12 | TRBV28
ASSFGHTGGSPDNSPLH | 17 | TRBV5-1
ASSERTGNAKLF | 12 | TRBV5-5
ASSFQPQH | 8 | TRBV28
ASTLGQANEKLF | 12 | TRBV2
ASSYSRLAGSYEQY | 14 | TRBV6-5
ASSLSPGGGTEAF | 13 | TRBV5-4
ASSQEGIYEQY | 11 | TRBV3-1/TRBV3-2
ASTTTTRSGNTIY | 13 | TRBV6-6
ASSLGGQRNQPQH | 13 | TRBV7-2
ASSLGQGIYNEQF | 13 | TRBV7-7
ASQRTSGGSYNEQF | 14 | TRBV19
ASSLGQGWVNTEAF | 14 | TRBV5-4
ASSLEGLSGNTIY | 13 | TRBV28
AGSREGSTDTQY | 12 | TRBV5-1
ASSLILTYSNQPQH | 14 | TRBV7-2
ASSPDRGTNEKLF | 13 | TRBV4-3
ASSYARQGPNQPQH | 14 | TRBV6-2/TRBV6-3
ASSSGQGNQPQH | 12 | TRBV5-4
ASKQQGLNYGYT | 12 | TRBV28
ASSGGQGPDTQY | 12 | TRBV28
ATSDPDSLGADTQY | 14 | TRBV24-1
ASNRNTEAF | 9 | TRBV19
SVGRETQY | 8 | TRBV29-1
SVALGGNEQF | 10 | TRBV29-1
SVESFYRDSGANVLT | 15 | TRBV29-1
ASSRGWANTEAF | 12 | TRBV5-5
ASRIQDQPQH | 10 | TRBV7-9
ASSYPGQVEGYT | 12 | TRBV6-2/TRBV6-3
ALVPLDSYGYT | 11 | TRBV30
ASSLEGAGIRNTEAF | 15 | TRBV13
ASSLRGTGTYEQF | 13 | TRBV7-8
ASSPTRGGTSGNTIY | 15 | TRBV4-1
ASSLDRGEAF | 10 | TRBV7-8
ASSYKFDTGELF | 12 | TRBV6-6
AWSVPGTGGKPQH | 13 | TRBV30
ASRLIGGADEQY | 12 | TRBV5-4
ASSFDRAYEQY | 11 | TRBV7-2
SVKQGDTIY | 9 | TRBV29-1
ASSLRTGTSGGTDTQY | 16 | TRBV7-3
ASSFGAGVGAHEQY | 14 | TRBV7-2
ASSSGVTDTQY | 11 | TRBV5-1